This T cell receptor beta chain originates from a study of shared clonotypes between healthy human individuals. About the study: CD4 naive and memory got three plates each, CD8 naive two, CD8 memory one.

This clone has a handful of counts. Its target is not known. Study-wide points: When compared with the clonotypes that were shared by all four sorted-subset donors, the non-shared clonotypes turned out to have lower generation probabilities. Naive subsets usually exceeded memory subsets in estimated richness.

Sequenced by immunoSEQ multiplex PCR; TCRdb stores in-frame clones only, minus some. The sample includes some 700,000 clones, 90% of them seen just once. Looked up from germline, CDR1 is PRHDT and CDR2 is FYEKMQ (reference sequence). V was cut by 2 bases and J by 2 bases, with 5 bases left in between. CDR3 length: 13 amino acids. Sequencing was performed on memory CD8+ T cells from PBMCs. The subset: CD45RO+ cells pooled with CCR7-negative TemRA cells. This TCR derives from a man aged 18 to 29 in good health. Some clones in this sample may be carry-over from other donors' samples. This chain connects TRBV13 to TRBJ2-3; D unclear. CDR3 sequence reads: CASSLSATDTQYF. CDR3 nucleotide sequence: TGTGCCAGCAGCTTATCTGCCACAGATACGCAGTATTTT.